These 30 T cell receptor beta chains were all obtained from the same sample, sequenced in a study of cytomegalovirus exposure and HLA in healthy donors. In the PCR, 60 Vbeta and 13 Jbeta primers were used. Repertoires were generated with immunoSEQ multiplex PCR, while TCRdb's copy carries only in-frame clones and drops some. The sample includes roughly 70,000 clones, roughly 86% of them seen just once. Sample: PBMCs. Receptor source: a man younger than 35 in good health and CMV-seronegative.

This chain connects TRBV7-8 to TRBJ1-4; 9 nucleotides align to TRBD1. The CDR3 is 15 residues long. The trim removed 0 bases at V and 8 bases at J, leaving 4 bases unmatched. Germline V CDR1 and CDR2: SGHVS, FQNEAQ. In nucleotides, the CDR3 is TGTGCCAGCAGCTTAGCGGGGACAGGGAGCGAAAAACTGTTTTTT. Its translation: CASSLAGTGSEKLFF.

The chain uses TRBV6-1 and TRBJ1-4, with no clear D. The germline CDR1 and CDR2 sequences are MNHNS and SASEGT. The CDR3 is made up of 12 amino acids. V lost 4 bases, J lost 14 bases, and 14 bases lay in between. The CDR3 sequence: CASSVLPTGLFF. For the CDR3, the DNA is TGTGCCAGCAGTGTTCTGCCTACGGGGCTGTTTTTT.

The rearrangement uses TRBV28 and TRBJ1-5, with TRBD1 matching over 7 bases. CDR1 is MDHEN, CDR2 SYDVKM, per germline. V was clipped by 5 bases and J by 4 bases; unmatched bases: 8. The CDR3 spans 15 residues. The CDR3 is CASSPGTALNQPQHF. CDR3 sequence (DNA): TGTGCCAGCAGTCCCGGGACAGCACTTAATCAGCCCCAGCATTTT.

V is TRBV20-1 and J is TRBJ2-5, with D unresolved. V lost 7 bases, J lost 2 bases, and 8 bases lay in between. Germline V gene sequence: CDR1 DFQATT, CDR2 SNEGSKA (reference sequence). CDR3 length equals 11 residues. In nucleotides, the CDR3 is TGCAGTGAAAAGACTCAAGAGACCCAGTACTTC. It encodes CSEKTQETQYF.

The chain uses TRBV15 and TRBJ2-3, with 7 positions matching TRBD2. Germline CDR1 is LNHNV and CDR2 is YYDKDF (reference sequence). V trimming: 1 base; J trimming: 0 bases; junction bases outside the gene matches: 1. The CDR3 length is 15 residues. The CDR3 DNA is TGTGCCACCAGCAGAGCGGGGGGAAGCACAGATACGCAGTATTTT. Translation gives CATSRAGGSTDTQYF.

The CDR3 DNA sequence: TGTGCCAGCAGTGAAGGGACTAGCGGGAGGAATGAGCAGTTCTTC. It encodes CASSEGTSGRNEQFF. This chain joins TRBV6-1 and TRBJ2-1; 14 nucleotides line up with TRBD2. This CDR3 comprises 15 residues. V lost 1 base and J lost 7; bases outside the gene matches: 0. The germline V gene encodes CDR1 MNHNS and CDR2 SASEGT.

This rearrangement joins TRBV11-2 to TRBJ1-2; D call uncertain. The germline gives CDR1 SGHAT, CDR2 FQNNGV. The CDR3 length is 13 residues. V was clipped by 1 base and J by 6 bases, with 9 bases between them. The CDR3 reads CASSLAAGNGYTF. The CDR3 DNA reads as TGTGCCAGCAGCTTAGCCGCAGGTAATGGCTACACCTTC. The entire variable domain, with the rest obtained from reference TRBV11-2 and TRBJ1-2, is as follows: EAGVAQSPRYKIIEKRQSVAFWCNPISGHATLYWYQQILGQGPKLLIQFQNNGVVDDSQLPKDRFSAERLKGVDSTLKIQPAKLEDSAVYLCASSLAAGNGYTFGSGTRLTVV.

In this sample, this clone turned up once. The chain combines TRBV29-1 with TRBJ2-1, with a tentative D call TRBD2 (5 bases). The CDR3 sequence is 12 residues long. Germline assignment: CDR1 SQVTM and CDR2 ANQGSEA. V lost 0 bases and J 7 bases, leaving 7 bases between the germline ends. CDR3 loop: CSVEDRGNEQFF. For the CDR3, the DNA is TGCAGCGTTGAAGATCGCGGGAATGAGCAGTTCTTC.

The chain links TRBV6-6 to TRBJ1-4; 9 nucleotides agree with TRBD1. CDR1 is MNHNY, CDR2 SVGAGI, per germline (reference sequence). Trimming at V came to 6 bases and at J to 5 bases, leaving 4 bases not matched to a gene. The CDR3 consists of 14 residues. The CDR3 spells CASRTTGGNEKLFF. As DNA, the CDR3 is TGTGCCAGCAGAACGACAGGGGGAAATGAAAAACTGTTTTTT.

This chain links TRBV4-3 with TRBJ2-3; 12 nucleotides line up with TRBD2. V shed 1 base, J shed 5 bases, and the junction held 4 bases outside the gene matches. The CDR3 has 16 residues. Germline CDR1 LGHNA, CDR2 YSLEER. CDR3 sequence: CASSQGLAGGQDTQYF. In DNA, the CDR3 is TGCGCCAGCAGCCAAGGTCTAGCGGGGGGGCAAGATACGCAGTATTTT.

This chain uses TRBV6-1 with TRBJ1-1; possibly TRBD1 for D (5 bases). V was trimmed by 5 bases and J by 5 bases, leaving 15 bases between them. The CDR3 extends over 14 amino acids. Germline CDR1 and CDR2: MNHNS and SASEGT. CDR3 DNA: TGTGCCAGCAGTTTCGGGGGGACGAGAACTGAAGCTTTCTTT. This encodes CASSFGGTRTEAFF.

The chain combines TRBV28 with TRBJ1-5; 7 positions agree with TRBD1. This CDR3 has 14 residues. V dropped 2 bases and J dropped 6; count of bases not matched to a gene: 4. Germline V gene data show CDR1 as MDHEN and CDR2 as SYDVKM. The CDR3 DNA follows: TGTGCCAGCAGTTTACCCACAGGGGTTCAGCCCCAGCATTTT. Encoded protein: CASSLPTGVQPQHF.

The chain has TRBV27 and TRBJ2-3, with 7 nucleotides matching TRBD2. Germline-derived CDR1 and CDR2 are MNHEY and SMNVEV (reference sequence). The V segment lost 7 bases and the J segment 6 bases; nucleotides outside the gene matches: 19. The CDR3 contains 17 residues. The DNA for the CDR3 is TGTGCCAGCATTAAGATTTCCGGGGAGGGTCTCTCGGATACGCAGTATTTT. Protein: CASIKISGEGLSDTQYF.

The gene calls are TRBV7-3 and TRBJ2-2, with 11 bases identical to TRBD2. Germline V CDR1 and CDR2: SGHTA, FQGTGA. The CDR3 contains 18 residues. Trimming took 2 bases from V and 9 from J; bases not matched to a gene: 14. The CDR3 sequence: CASSLLAGGGQDGRELFF. CDR3 coding DNA: TGTGCCAGCAGCTTACTAGCGGGAGGCGGACAGGACGGAAGGGAGCTGTTTTTT.

The V gene is TRBV6-1, the J gene TRBJ2-1; TRBD2 matches 7 bases. The CDR3 length is 15 residues. The trim removed 8 bases at V and 5 bases at J, leaving 12 bases unmatched. CDR1 and CDR2 (germline): MNHNS, SASEGT. The CDR3 sequence: CASSFTSARHNEQFF. CDR3 DNA: TGTGCCAGCTCCTTTACTAGCGCGAGACACAATGAGCAGTTCTTC.

This clone has more than one count but fewer than ten. V gene TRBV7-3 combines with J gene TRBJ2-5; 7 nucleotides match TRBD2. CDR1 SGHTA and CDR2 FQGTGA come from the germline V gene. V lost 1 base, J lost 0 bases, and 8 bases stayed unmatched. This CDR3 is built from 17 residues. This chain's CDR3 is CASSLIGTLADQETQYF. Written as DNA, the CDR3 is TGTGCCAGCAGCTTAATAGGGACCCTAGCGGACCAAGAGACCCAGTACTTC.

This chain joins TRBV10-3 and TRBJ1-6; maybe TRBD1 (6 bases). The CDR3 extends over 15 amino acids. V gave up 10 bases and J gave up 4 bases, with 17 bases separating them. Germline CDR1 is ENHRY and CDR2 is SYGVKD. The CDR3 coding sequence is TGTGCCACCCAGACAGGCCGGGATTATAATTCACCCCTCCACTTT. It encodes CATQTGRDYNSPLHF.

In this sample, this clone is medium-sized. This chain joins TRBV6-1 and TRBJ1-5, with 10 bases aligning to TRBD1. The CDR3 spans 15 residues. Per the germline V gene, CDR1 is MNHNS and CDR2 is SASEGT. The junction had 8 bases not matched to a gene; V was cut back by 5 bases and J by 7 bases. CDR3 region: CASSPGTGVPQPQHF. The CDR3 DNA reads as TGTGCCAGCAGTCCCGGGACAGGGGTCCCCCAGCCCCAGCATTTT.

This chain links TRBV18 with TRBJ2-1; D ambiguous. Trimming left V 1 base short and J 6 bases short, with 10 bases between. This CDR3 is 14 amino acids long. Germline CDR1 reads KGHSH; CDR2 reads LQKENI. CDR3 region: CASSPLGQTNEQFF. The CDR3 bases are TGTGCCAGCTCACCACTTGGGCAGACCAATGAGCAGTTCTTC. The full variable domain, with the rest looked up from reference TRBV18 and TRBJ2-1, is NAGVMQNPRHLVRRRGQEARLRCSPMKGHSHVYWYRQLPEEGLKFMVYLQKENIIDESGMPKERFSAEFPKEGPSILRIQQVVRGDSAAYFCASSPLGQTNEQFFGPGTRLTVL.

This clone showed up just a few times. J is TRBJ1-1 and V is TRBV7-9; the D gene is possibly TRBD1 (6 bases). V lost 5 bases, J lost 1 base, and 11 bases lay in between. Germline V CDR1 and CDR2: SEHNR, FQNEAQ (reference sequence). There are 14 residues in the CDR3. CDR3 in amino acids: CASSRGQQNTEAFF. CDR3 DNA: TGTGCCAGCAGCAGAGGACAGCAGAACACTGAAGCTTTCTTT.

This chain's CDR3 is CASSFLGSSYEQYF. DNA for the CDR3: TGTGCCAGCAGCTTCCTCGGGAGCTCCTACGAGCAGTACTTC. The V call is TRBV5-4, the J call TRBJ2-5, with D perhaps TRBD2 (6 bases). TRBJ2-7 matches the DNA end more closely, so the J call is doubtful. This CDR3 contains 14 residues. Germline lookup yields CDR1 SGHNT and CDR2 YYREEE (reference sequence).

The chain combines TRBV4-1 with TRBJ2-5; D is perhaps TRBD2 (7 bases). This CDR3 has 15 amino acids. Trimming stripped 0 bases from V and 2 bases from J, with 10 bases between. The germline V gene encodes CDR1 MGHRA and CDR2 YSYEKL. The CDR3 DNA is TGCGCCAGCAGCCAAGATAGGGGGGGTCAAGAGACCCAGTACTTC. Translation: CASSQDRGGQETQYF.

The rearrangement joins TRBV4-1 to TRBJ2-7, with a tentative D call TRBD1 (7 bases). Deletions cut 0 bases from V and 3 bases from J, with 15 bases between. CDR1 MGHRA and CDR2 YSYEKL come from the germline V gene. The CDR3 covers 16 residues. CDR3 residues: CASSQDRWQGGYEQYF. CDR3 bases: TGCGCCAGCAGCCAAGATCGGTGGCAGGGGGGCTACGAGCAGTACTTC.

V gene TRBV6-4 combines with J gene TRBJ2-3, with D maybe TRBD2 (5 bases). Trimming shortened V by 3 bases and J by 2 bases, and 9 bases separated the two germline ends. In germline, CDR1 is MRHNA, CDR2 SNTAGT. The CDR3 sequence is 14 residues long. The CDR3 loop is CASSEEGITDTQYF. DNA of the CDR3: TGTGCCAGCAGTGAAGAGGGCATCACAGATACGCAGTATTTT.

The chain has TRBV6-5 and TRBJ2-7; D possibly corresponds to TRBD2 (6 bases). Trimming cost V 5 bases and J 1 base, with 15 bases left between them. The CDR3 has 15 residues. CDR1 and CDR2 from the germline V gene are MNHEY and SVGAGI. CDR3 DNA: TGTGCCAGCAGTCCCTCTTCGGGAGCGTCCTACGAGCAGTACTTC. This codes for CASSPSSGASYEQYF.

The V call is TRBV11-2, the J call TRBJ2-1; 8 nucleotides agree with TRBD2. This CDR3 spans 15 amino acids. Unmatched junction bases numbered 7, after V lost 3 bases and J lost 6 bases. Germline CDR1 and CDR2: SGHAT and FQNNGV. The CDR3 bases are TGTGCCAGCAGCTTCGGCCCGGGAGGGGGCAATGAGCAGTTCTTC. This translates into CASSFGPGGGNEQFF.

The V and J genes are TRBV10-3 and TRBJ2-7, with 14 bases lining up with TRBD2. CDR3 length: 17 residues. CDR1 is ENHRY and CDR2 is SYGVKD in the germline V gene. J gave up 2 bases and V 2 bases, and 5 bases lay outside the gene matches. The CDR3, as DNA: TGTGCCATCAGTGAGGGACTAGCGGGAGGTCACCCCTACGAGCAGTACTTC. It yields the protein CAISEGLAGGHPYEQYF.

The chain carries TRBV27 and TRBJ2-7; D may be TRBD1 (5 bases). CDR3 length equals 13 residues. Germline-derived CDR1 and CDR2 are MNHEY and SMNVEV (reference sequence). The germline V and J ends were trimmed by 3 bases and 3 bases, with 9 bases remaining between them. CDR3 sequence (DNA): TGTGCCAGCAGTTTGGGCAGGGACTACGAGCAGTACTTC. This codes for CASSLGRDYEQYF.

The gene calls are TRBV21-1 and TRBJ1-3; the table's D call TRBD1 went unverified against the DNA. TRBV21-1 is an annotated pseudogene. The CDR3 runs to 15 residues. This chain's CDR3 is CASSKEGKTGNTIYF. In DNA form, the CDR3 reads TGTGCCAGCAGCAAAGAGGGGAAAACGGGAAACACCATATATTTT.

A remark on this clone: Mismatch with germline at one junction end may stem from a read error. This chain connects TRBV7-7 to TRBJ2-1; perhaps TRBD2 as D (6 bases). From germline, CDR1 is SSHAT and CDR2 FNYEAQ (reference sequence). This CDR3 is 17 amino acids long. This CDR3 is CASSPQGGGLARNEQFF. The CDR3 DNA is TGTGCTAGCAGCCCCCAAGGTGGGGGGTTGGCCAGAAATGAGCAGTTCTTC.